The sequence of this T cell receptor (beta chain) was determined in a study of cytomegalovirus exposure and HLA in healthy donors (dated by TCRdb to about 2017). Context from the whole study: An earlier analysis of some 620 of the donors reported 276 Gb of sequence data and around 120 million unique TCR beta sequences obtained from roughly 180 million T cells. Among about 390 genotyped donors of the cohort, an average of around 240,000 unique TCR beta nucleotide sequences were sequenced per donor, roughly a sixth of them non-productive. To predict cytomegalovirus infection status, the study brought together high-throughput TCR immunosequencing, statistical association of individual TCRs with disease status, and machine learning. An early release covering about 600 HLA-typed donors comprised about 300 gigabases of sequencing data and about 90 million unique TCR sequences. Besides the first cohort of approximately 670 subjects, a separate validation cohort made up of 120 different subjects was used. Of the 300 to 450 genotyped donors, approximately 83% fell in the genetic ancestry cluster associated with self-reported Caucasian donors. The study was designed to test whether signatures of past pathogen exposure could be identified by cataloging public T cell receptors. Every discovery cohort repertoire had been produced on one sequencing platform. Donor age, sex, ethnicity and CMV serostatus were collected together with the repertoire data. In a later analysis, previously published TCR beta repertoires from more than 500 donors were re-analyzed and high-resolution HLA genotyping was added so that TCR occurrence patterns could be studied. A few DR-DQ haplotypes were treated as single units for association and clustering because of strong linkage in the cohort. A later genetic analysis used genome-wide SNP genotypes for about 60% of the roughly 700 donors, treating that subset as a discovery cohort. In the later analysis, no new phenotypic data were used to find candidate immune exposures; instead, reliance was placed on TCR beta sequences and their occurrence across donors. The study profiled the T cell repertoires of approximately 700 subjects by immunosequencing and related them to cytomegalovirus serostatus. The number of donors typed differed by locus, with roughly 620-630 for A, B, C, DRB1 and DQB1, around 560 for DQA1, nearly 610 for DPA1, and 400 to 490 for DPB1. An earlier analysis of fewer than 750 of the donors used high-throughput TCR beta sequencing to judge whether each TCR beta V gene segment behaved as functional or pseudogenic. Class I and class II HLA loci were covered by the typing at four-digit resolution.

The CDR3 runs 14 amino acids, cysteine and phenylalanine included. Just CDR3 DNA is preserved here, 42 bases in frame from base 1. The V and J ends are trimmed by 0 bases and 8 bases, leaving 14 bases between them. In the germline V gene, CDR1 corresponds to SGHRS and CDR2 to YFSETQ. The cohort was made up of under 800 healthy bone marrow donors. At the time of sampling, every cohort member was nominally healthy, though immune exposures that went unrecorded were likely present. The donor was CMV seronegative and belonged to the group of approximately 320 seronegative cohort members. Every donor gave a peripheral blood sample, and the peripheral blood mononuclear cells from that sample were used for TCR beta sequencing. Genomic DNA extraction from the blood cell samples was performed with the Qiagen DNeasy Blood Extraction Kit. The method behind the library was the immunoSEQ multiplex PCR assay. For the multiplex PCR, a mixture combining 60 forward primers for TCR Vbeta segments and 13 reverse primers for TCR Jbeta segments was used. The CDR3 region of rearranged TCR beta genes was amplified from genomic DNA by a multiplex PCR assay. The amplified TCR beta libraries were sequenced on the Illumina HiSeq System as 87-base-pair reads. As for the original processing: A later analysis tallied tens of millions of unique TCR beta chains across the approximately 670 repertoires, and around 10 million of those chains were shared by two or more donors. A nearest-neighbor algorithm error-corrected the raw reads and collapsed the reads into unique sequences, merging closely related sequences to remove PCR and sequencing errors. CDR3 sequences were aligned to IMGT reference sequences to assign V, D and J gene segments. For a sequence to be retained, at least a six-nucleotide match to both a V gene segment and a J gene segment was required. A rearrangement counted as productive if the CDR3 had no stop codons and remained in frame with V and J, and every other rearrangement counted as non-productive. CDR3 was defined by IMGT convention, running from the second conserved V-encoded cysteine to the conserved J-encoded phenylalanine. Sequences without an unambiguous match to a single V gene segment were excluded from the earlier analysis of 500 to 700 of the donors. In an earlier analysis of roughly 500 of the donors, V segments were called functional above 56.7% productive rearrangements and were called segregating when the between-donor standard deviation exceeded 5%. To diagnose cytomegalovirus status from the catalog of TCR beta chain sequences, a statistical classification framework was built. V and J gene assignment, in a later analysis, came from comparing TCR nucleotide sequences with IMGT/GENE-DB human TR gene sequences. The TCRdist pipeline was used in a later analysis to assign CDR3 sequences and most-parsimonious VDJ recombination scenarios. In a later analysis, every TCR beta chain was defined by the combination of its CDR3 amino acid sequence and its V-gene family, and reads without a unique V-gene family were dropped. In a later analysis, 500 to 650 highly shared, low-generation-probability nucleotide sequences were removed to address suspected cross-contamination and a sequencing artifact. In a later analysis, a clonal expansion index for each public chain was calculated from normalized within-repertoire ranks of inferred template counts. In a later analysis, generation probabilities were computed with a VDJ recombination model fitted to out-of-frame rearrangements, and the resulting probabilities were checked against IGoR. Hypergeometric tests were used in a later analysis to score TCR-TCR, TCR-HLA and TCR-CMV co-occurrence, with a repertoire-size bias correction applied to the TCR pairs. In a later analysis, false discovery rates were estimated by permuting HLA or CMV assignments 20 times. In a later analysis, co-occurring TCRs were grouped using DBSCAN, and TCRdist sequence similarity was added for clustering within HLA-allele-positive subsets. Repertoires with fewer than 30,000 or more than 120,000 public chains, plus five repertoires with anomalous nucleotide sharing, were excluded from co-occurrence clustering. TCRdb retrieved this table from immuneACCESS and kept in-frame rearrangements only. Not all clones are present; in checked studies, unresolved V genes account for under half, and no reason is known for the remainder. That table furnishes V, J and clone size, whereas the DNA furnished D and trimming. In this sample the table shows more than 80,000 clones, roughly four fifths of which occur a single time. The top ten constitute roughly 3.6% of the sample.

General findings and caveats noted by the study authors: Some IMGT-functional V segments, including TRBV6-2 and TRBV6-3, could not be distinguished by the 87-base-pair reads and were therefore excluded. The classifier was reported to diagnose cytomegalovirus status with high specificity and sensitivity in both the original cohort and the validation cohort. A later analysis found that HLA-associated TCR beta chains were more clonally expanded and had lower generation probabilities than equally common non-associated chains. Because HLA typing was unavailable for some donors at each locus, only the typed subset was used in association tests. A few of the identified cytomegalovirus-associated TCR beta chains were confirmed in vitro to be specific for cytomegalovirus antigens. When HLA alleles, especially DR and DQ, strongly co-occurred, TCR associations were difficult to assign to individual alleles. An earlier analysis of 587 of the donors showed that most TCR beta V segments appeared in productive rearrangements either about 90% or about 30% of the time, which broadly matched IMGT annotations. Presence/absence analyses assumed roughly uniform sequencing depth across donors, an assumption that may not hold. The cohort was sequenced for TCR beta chains only, and without alpha or paired-chain data the features that could be detected were limited. For the cohort, immune exposure information was limited to CMV serostatus. The sequencing pipeline was judged likely to have produced a cluster of highly shared sequence variants as a technical artifact. It was suggested by the authors that the approach could potentially be generalized to other disease states and immunological phenotypes. Correlated functional status among segregating V segments might be attributable to linkage disequilibrium, but an unknown experimental factor could not be ruled out. The study gave a list of some 150 TCR beta chains associated with cytomegalovirus. An association between a missense DCLRE1C variant and V-gene and J-gene trimming of TCR beta chains was found in a later genetic analysis and replicated in an independent cohort. Some 16 rarely observed V segments, including chromosome 9 orphons, were excluded from the earlier analysis of several hundred of the donors because counts were too low. A later analysis found that most CMV-associated TCR beta chains appeared HLA-restricted, with HLA associations seemingly driven largely by CMV exposure. Several of the top co-occurrence clusters appeared to be linked to parvovirus B19, influenza, CMV and Epstein-Barr virus, according to a later analysis. At a false discovery rate of 0.05, a later analysis linked 16,000 or so TCR beta sequences to specific HLA alleles. While some public TCRs were present in many individuals, most TCR sequences turned up only very rarely across donors. In a later analysis, TCR association rates were found to vary across HLA loci, with the most associated TCRs seen for DRB1 alleles and the fewest for HLA-C alleles. According to a later genetic analysis, donors in an Asian-associated ancestry cluster had fewer N-insertions in productive TCRs than the roughly 700-donor mean. A further reported finding was that TCR beta sequences accurately predicted the HLA-A and HLA-B alleles for most subjects in the first cohort.

Turning to this clone: Which antigen it targets is not known. No per-base quality is available; no much larger clone lies one base away.

The chain links TRBV5-1 with TRBJ1-2; the D gene is perhaps TRBD1, on 5 matching bases. Sequencing was carried out using PBMCs. The sequence was obtained from a man in his sixties in good health and CMV-seronegative. DNA sequence: TGCGCCAGCAGCTTGGGTGGGGCAGGTCACGGCTACACCTTC. Translated, it reads CASSLGGAGHGYTF.